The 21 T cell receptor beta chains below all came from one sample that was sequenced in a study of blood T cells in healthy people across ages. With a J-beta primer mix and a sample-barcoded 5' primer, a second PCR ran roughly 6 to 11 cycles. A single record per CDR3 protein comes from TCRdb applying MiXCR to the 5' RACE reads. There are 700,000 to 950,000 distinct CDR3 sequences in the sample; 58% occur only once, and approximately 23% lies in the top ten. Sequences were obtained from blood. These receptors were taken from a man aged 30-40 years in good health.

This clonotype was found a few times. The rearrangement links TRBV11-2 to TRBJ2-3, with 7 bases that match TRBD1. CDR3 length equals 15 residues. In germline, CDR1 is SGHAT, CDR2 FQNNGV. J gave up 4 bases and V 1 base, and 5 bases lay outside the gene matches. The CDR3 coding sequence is TGTGCCAGCAGCTTAGGACAGGGTGTCGCAGATACGCAGTATTTT. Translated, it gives CASSLGQGVADTQYF.

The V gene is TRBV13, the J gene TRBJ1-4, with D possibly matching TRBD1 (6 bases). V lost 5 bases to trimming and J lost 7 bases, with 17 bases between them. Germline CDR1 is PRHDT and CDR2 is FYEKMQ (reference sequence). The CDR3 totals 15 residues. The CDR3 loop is CASSIHRAGSEKLFF. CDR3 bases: TGTGCCAGCAGCATACACAGGGCAGGAAGTGAAAAACTGTTTTTT.

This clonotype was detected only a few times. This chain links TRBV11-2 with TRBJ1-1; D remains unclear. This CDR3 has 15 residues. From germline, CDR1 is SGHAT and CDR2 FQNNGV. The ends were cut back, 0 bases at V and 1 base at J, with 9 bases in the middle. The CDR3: CASSLDGGSNTEAFF. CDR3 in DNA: TGTGCCAGCAGCTTAGATGGTGGGTCGAACACTGAAGCTTTCTTT. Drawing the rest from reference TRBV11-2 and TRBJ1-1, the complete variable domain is EAGVAQSPRYKIIEKRQSVAFWCNPISGHATLYWYQQILGQGPKLLIQFQNNGVVDDSQLPKDRFSAERLKGVDSTLKIQPAKLEDSAVYLCASSLDGGSNTEAFFGQGTRLTVV.

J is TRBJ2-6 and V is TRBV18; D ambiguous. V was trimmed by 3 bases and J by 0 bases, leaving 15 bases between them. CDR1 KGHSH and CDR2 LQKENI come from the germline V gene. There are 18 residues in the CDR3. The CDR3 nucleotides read TGTGCCAGCTCACCCAAGGAGACCGGCAACTCTGGGGCCAACGTCCTGACTTTC. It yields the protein CASSPKETGNSGANVLTF.

The CDR3 here is CSARGTGSAGSSGEQYF. As DNA, the CDR3 is TGCAGTGCTAGAGGGACAGGGTCGGCGGGATCATCGGGCGAGCAGTACTTC. The rearrangement uses TRBV20-1 and TRBJ2-5; 8 positions agree with TRBD1. The better agreement between TRBJ2-7 and the DNA end casts doubt on the J call. CDR1 and CDR2 from the germline V gene are DFQATT and SNEGSKA (reference sequence). CDR3 length: 17 amino acids.

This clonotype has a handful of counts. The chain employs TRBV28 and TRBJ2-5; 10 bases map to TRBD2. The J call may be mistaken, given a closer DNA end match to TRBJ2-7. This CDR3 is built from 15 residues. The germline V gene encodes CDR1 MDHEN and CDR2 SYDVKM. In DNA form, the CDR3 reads TGTGCCAGCAGGGGAGGCTCTAGCGGGAGCTACGAGCAGTACTTC. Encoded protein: CASRGGSSGSYEQYF.

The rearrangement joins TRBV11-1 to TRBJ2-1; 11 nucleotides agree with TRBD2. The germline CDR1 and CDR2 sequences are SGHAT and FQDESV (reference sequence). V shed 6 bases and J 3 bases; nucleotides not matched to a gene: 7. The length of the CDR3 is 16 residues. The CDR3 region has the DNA TGTGCCAGCAGACAGGGACTAGCGGAGAGCTACAATGAGCAGTTCTTC. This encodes CASRQGLAESYNEQFF.

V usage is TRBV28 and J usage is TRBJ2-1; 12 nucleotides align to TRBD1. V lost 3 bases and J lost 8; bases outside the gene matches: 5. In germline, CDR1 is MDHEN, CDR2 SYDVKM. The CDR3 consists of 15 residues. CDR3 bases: TGTGCCAGCAGTTTGCCGGGACAGGGGGCGCATGAGCAGTTCTTC. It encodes CASSLPGQGAHEQFF.

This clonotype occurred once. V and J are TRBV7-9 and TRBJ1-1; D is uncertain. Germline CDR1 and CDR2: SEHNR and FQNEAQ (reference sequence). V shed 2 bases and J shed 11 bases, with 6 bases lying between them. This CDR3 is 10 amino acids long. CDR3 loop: CASSLSTAFF. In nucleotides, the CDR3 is TGTGCCAGCAGCTTATCGACGGCTTTCTTT.

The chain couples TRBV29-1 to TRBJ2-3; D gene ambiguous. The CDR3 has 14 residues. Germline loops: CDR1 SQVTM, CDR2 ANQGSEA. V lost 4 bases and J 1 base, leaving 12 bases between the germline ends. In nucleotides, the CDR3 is TGCAGCGTTGCTAACGGACCTGGCACAGATACGCAGTATTTT. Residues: CSVANGPGTDTQYF.

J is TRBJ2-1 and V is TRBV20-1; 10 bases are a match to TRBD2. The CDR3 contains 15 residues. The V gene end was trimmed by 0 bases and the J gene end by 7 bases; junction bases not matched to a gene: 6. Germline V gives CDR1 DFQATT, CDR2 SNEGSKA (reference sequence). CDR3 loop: CSARDPSGGGNEQFF. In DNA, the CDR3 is TGCAGTGCTAGAGATCCCAGCGGGGGGGGAAATGAGCAGTTCTTC.

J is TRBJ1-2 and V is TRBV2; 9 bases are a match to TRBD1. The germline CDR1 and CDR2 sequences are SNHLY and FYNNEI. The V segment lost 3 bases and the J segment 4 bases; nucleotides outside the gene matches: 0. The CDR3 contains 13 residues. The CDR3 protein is CASSETGGYGYTF. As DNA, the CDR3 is TGTGCCAGCAGTGAGACAGGGGGCTATGGCTACACCTTC.

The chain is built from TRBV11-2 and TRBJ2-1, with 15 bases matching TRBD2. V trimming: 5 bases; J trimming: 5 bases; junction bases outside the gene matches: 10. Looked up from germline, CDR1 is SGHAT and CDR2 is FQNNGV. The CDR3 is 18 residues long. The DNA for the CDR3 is TGTGCCAGCAGCCAAATAGGGACTAGCGGGGGGATCAACAATGAGCAGTTCTTC. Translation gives CASSQIGTSGGINNEQFF.

CDR3 loop: CASSLAASGRDTQYF. In nucleotides, the CDR3 is TGCGCCAGCAGCTTGGCGGCTAGCGGTCGGGATACGCAGTATTTT. The rearrangement uses TRBV5-1 and TRBJ2-3; 7 bases align to TRBD2. Germline V gene sequence: CDR1 SGHRS, CDR2 YFSETQ. The CDR3 spans 15 residues. Unmatched junction bases numbered 7, after V lost 0 bases and J lost 6 bases.

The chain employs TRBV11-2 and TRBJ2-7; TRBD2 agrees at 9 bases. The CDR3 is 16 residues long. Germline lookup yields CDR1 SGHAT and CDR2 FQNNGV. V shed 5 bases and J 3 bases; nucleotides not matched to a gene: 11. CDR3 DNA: TGTGCCAGCAGCCTCATGCTAGCGGGGTACATCTACGAGCAGTACTTC. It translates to CASSLMLAGYIYEQYF.

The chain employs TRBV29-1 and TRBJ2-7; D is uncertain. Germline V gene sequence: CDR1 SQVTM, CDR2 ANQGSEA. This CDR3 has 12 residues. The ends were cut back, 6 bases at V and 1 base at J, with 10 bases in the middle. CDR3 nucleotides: TGCAGCGTCGCTATTGATTCCTACGAGCAGTACTTC. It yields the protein CSVAIDSYEQYF.

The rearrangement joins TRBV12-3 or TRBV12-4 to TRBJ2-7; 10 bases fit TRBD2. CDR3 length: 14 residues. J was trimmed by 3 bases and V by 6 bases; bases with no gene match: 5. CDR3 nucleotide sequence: TGTGCCAGCAGAGGGACTAGCGCCTTCTACGAGCAGTACTTC. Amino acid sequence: CASRGTSAFYEQYF.

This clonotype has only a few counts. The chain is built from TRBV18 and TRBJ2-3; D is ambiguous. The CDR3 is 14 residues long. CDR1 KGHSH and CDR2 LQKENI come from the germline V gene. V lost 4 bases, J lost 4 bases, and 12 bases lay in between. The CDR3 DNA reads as TGTGCCAGCTCACATGAGTCTAGTGCAGATACGCAGTATTTT. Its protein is CASSHESSADTQYF.

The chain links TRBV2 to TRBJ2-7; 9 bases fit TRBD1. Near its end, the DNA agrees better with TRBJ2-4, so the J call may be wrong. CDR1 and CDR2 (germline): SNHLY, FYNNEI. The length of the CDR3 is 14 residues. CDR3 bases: TGTGCCAGCAGGGGACAGGGTGGGAGCAACATTCAGTACTTC. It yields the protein CASRGQGGSNIQYF.

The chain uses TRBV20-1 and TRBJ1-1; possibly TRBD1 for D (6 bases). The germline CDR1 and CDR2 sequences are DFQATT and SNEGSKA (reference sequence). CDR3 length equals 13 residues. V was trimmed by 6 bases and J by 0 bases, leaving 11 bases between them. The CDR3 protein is CSAATGMNTEAFF. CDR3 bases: TGCAGTGCCGCTACAGGGATGAACACTGAAGCTTTCTTT.

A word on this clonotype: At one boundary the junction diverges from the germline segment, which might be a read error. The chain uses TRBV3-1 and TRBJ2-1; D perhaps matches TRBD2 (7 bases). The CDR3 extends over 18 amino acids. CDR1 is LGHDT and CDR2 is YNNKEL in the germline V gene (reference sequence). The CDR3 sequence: CASSQGPGGGLSCNEQFF. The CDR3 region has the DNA TGTGCCAGCAGCCAAGGCCCAGGCGGGGGCCTCTCCTGCAATGAGCAGTTCTTC.